The 21 T cell receptor beta chains presented below share a single source sample, sequenced in a study of naive and memory T cell subsets. The antigens these receptors bind are not known. Study observations and caveats: Especially in CD8 cells, naive repertoires contained a few larger clonotypes, possibly CD45RA-re-expressing memory cells.

Two oligonucleotides, mixed equimolar, formed the beta constant-region primer covering TRBC1 and TRBC2. The ligated cDNA underwent four PCR rounds using SP2 and nested alpha and beta constant-region primers. TCRdb called the UMI-ligation and nested PCR reads again in MiXCR, with one record for every CDR3 protein. The sample shows about 100,000 distinct CDR3 sequences, about 14% of them seen only once. The sequenced sample was naive CD8+ T cells from blood. Every receptor here comes from a human donor in good health.

The CDR3 sequence is CASSLVASGRLNEQFF. CDR3 nucleotide sequence: TGTGCCAGCAGCTTAGTGGCTAGCGGGAGGTTAAATGAGCAGTTCTTC. V usage is TRBV7-8 and J usage is TRBJ2-1, with 11 positions matching TRBD2. There are 16 residues in the CDR3. The junction had 6 bases not matched to a gene; V was cut back by 1 base and J by 7 bases. The germline CDR1 and CDR2 sequences are SGHVS and FQNEAQ.

This clonotype came up many times. The rearrangement uses TRBV12-3 or TRBV12-4 and TRBJ1-4, with 7 bases that match TRBD1. This CDR3 is 14 amino acids long. Trimming cost V 7 bases and J 8 bases; bases outside gene matches: 10. CDR3: CASTKTGVKEKLFF. For the CDR3, the DNA is TGTGCCAGCACAAAAACAGGGGTAAAGGAAAAACTGTTTTTT.

The J gene is TRBJ1-4, the V gene TRBV20-1; maybe TRBD1 (5 bases). Trimming shortened V by 0 bases and J by 8 bases, and 13 bases separated the two germline ends. The CDR3 has 14 residues. From germline, CDR1 is DFQATT and CDR2 SNEGSKA (reference sequence). CDR3 nucleotide sequence: TGCAGTGCTAGAGAATCCAGGGTGGAGGAAAAACTGTTTTTT. Its protein product is CSARESRVEEKLFF.

This clonotype appeared many times. The chain has TRBV7-2 and TRBJ2-3; D may be TRBD2 (5 bases). V gave up 5 bases and J gave up 1 base, with 22 bases separating them. This CDR3 is 18 amino acids long. Germline V gene data show CDR1 as SGHTA and CDR2 as FQGNSA. The CDR3 nucleotides read TGTGCCAGCAGCCCCTCCTCTTCAGCCTTTAGCGGCACAGATACGCAGTATTTT. Translating gives CASSPSSSAFSGTDTQYF.

This clonotype occurred many times. The chain recombines TRBV13 with TRBJ2-2, with TRBD2 matching over 8 bases. CDR3 length equals 14 residues. Germline V lookup: CDR1 PRHDT, CDR2 FYEKMQ (reference sequence). Trimming removed 7 bases from V and 1 base from J; junction bases left unmatched: 2. CDR3 loop: CASTTSGNTGELFF. As DNA, the CDR3 is TGTGCCAGCACAACTAGCGGGAACACCGGGGAGCTGTTTTTT. Full variable domain (rest looked up from reference TRBV13 and TRBJ2-2): AAGVIQSPRHLIKEKRETATLKCYPIPRHDTVYWYQQGPGQDPQFLISFYEKMQSDKGSIPDRFSAQQFSDYHSELNMSSLELGDSALYFCASTTSGNTGELFFGEGSRLTVL.

Ten or more counts support this clonotype. V is TRBV7-9 and J is TRBJ1-1, with D perhaps matching TRBD1 (6 bases). V lost 5 bases to trimming and J lost 5 bases, with 15 bases between them. This CDR3 contains 14 residues. The germline CDR1 and CDR2 sequences are SEHNR and FQNEAQ (reference sequence). For the CDR3, the DNA is TGTGCCAGCAGCCCAGGGGATACGGGAACTGAAGCTTTCTTT. Residues: CASSPGDTGTEAFF.

This clonotype has at least ten counts. This chain joins TRBV4-3 and TRBJ2-3; 10 positions agree with TRBD1. This CDR3 is 17 amino acids long. Per the germline V gene, CDR1 is LGHNA and CDR2 is YSLEER. Trimming removed 2 bases from V and 3 bases from J; junction bases left unmatched: 8. CDR3 region: CASSQSPTGQGTDTQYF. CDR3 bases: TGCGCCAGCAGCCAATCACCCACGGGACAGGGGACAGATACGCAGTATTTT.

The chain uses TRBV7-6 and TRBJ2-3, with no clear D. V was trimmed by 5 bases and J by 3 bases, leaving 12 bases between them. The CDR3 is made up of 14 amino acids. Germline V lookup: CDR1 SGHVS, CDR2 FNYEAQ. In nucleotides, the CDR3 is TGTGCCAGCAGCGGGATAGCACCTACAGATACGCAGTATTTT. Its translation is CASSGIAPTDTQYF.

This chain connects TRBV6-5 to TRBJ1-4, with 8 positions matching TRBD1. CDR3 length: 15 residues. Trimming removed 6 bases from V and 3 bases from J; junction bases left unmatched: 6. The germline CDR1 and CDR2 sequences are MNHEY and SVGAGI. The CDR3 here is CASRNRDRSNEKLFF. CDR3 bases: TGTGCCAGCAGGAACCGGGACAGGTCTAATGAAAAACTGTTTTTT.

In DNA form, the CDR3 reads TGTGCCAGCAGCTTATTCGGACAGGAGAGCACAGATACGCAGTATTTT. Translation: CASSLFGQESTDTQYF. The gene calls are TRBV7-9 and TRBJ2-3, with 7 bases that match TRBD1. This CDR3 has 16 amino acids. The V gene end was trimmed by 2 bases and the J gene end by 0 bases; junction bases not matched to a gene: 5. CDR1 is SEHNR, CDR2 FQNEAQ, per germline (reference sequence).

This clonotype was seen more than once but under ten times. The V call is TRBV11-2, the J call TRBJ2-7; the D gene is possibly TRBD1 (5 bases). The CDR3 sequence is 12 residues long. The germline CDR1 and CDR2 sequences are SGHAT and FQNNGV. Between the trimmed V and J ends, which lost 5 bases and 5 bases, there was a span of 10 bases. The CDR3 bases are TGTGCCAGCAGCCAGGGTCGACACGAGCAGTACTTC. Protein: CASSQGRHEQYF.

The V and J genes are TRBV30 and TRBJ1-5, with D unclear. Germline CDR1 reads GTSNPN; CDR2 reads SVGIG (reference sequence). Trimming stripped 0 bases from V and 2 bases from J, with 11 bases between. This CDR3 is 15 amino acids long. The CDR3 DNA is TGTGCCTGGAGTGTAAGAGGGTTGGGCAATCAGCCCCAGCATTTT. It is translated as CAWSVRGLGNQPQHF.

The genes are TRBV28 and TRBJ1-5, with D perhaps matching TRBD1 (5 bases). The V and J ends lost 8 bases and 5 bases respectively, with 10 bases between them. Germline CDR1 is MDHEN and CDR2 is SYDVKM. The CDR3 is 12 amino acids. In DNA, the CDR3 is TGTGCCAGCTGTGACAGTTATCAGCCCCAGCATTTT. Amino acid sequence: CASCDSYQPQHF.

This clonotype was observed a few times. CDR3 sequence (DNA): TGTGCCAGCTCTCCCGGAACGAACACCATATATTTT. It encodes CASSPGTNTIYF. The V gene is TRBV9, the J gene TRBJ1-3; D gene unclear. The V and J ends lost 7 bases and 7 bases respectively, with 12 bases between them. Per the germline V gene, CDR1 is SGDLS and CDR2 is YYNGEE. The CDR3 runs to 12 residues. Full variable domain (remainder filled in from reference TRBV9 and TRBJ1-3): DSGVTQTPKHLITATGQRVTLRCSPRSGDLSVYWYQQSLDQGLQFLIQYYNGEERAKGNILERFSAQQFPDLHSELNLSSLELGDSALYFCASSPGTNTIYFGEGSWLTVV.

This clonotype was picked up a small number of times. This rearrangement joins TRBV4-3 to TRBJ2-2, with D possibly called TRBD1 or TRBD2 (5 bases each). CDR3 size: 19 residues. Trimming cost V 0 bases and J 2 bases, with 19 bases left between them. Germline V gives CDR1 LGHNA, CDR2 YSLEER. The CDR3 DNA reads TGCGCCAGCAGCCAAGATAGGATTAGGGGAGCCCAAAACACCGGGGAGCTGTTTTTT. The encoded protein is CASSQDRIRGAQNTGELFF.

This clonotype was picked up a small number of times. The V gene is TRBV12-3 or TRBV12-4, the J gene TRBJ2-1; possible D gene TRBD1, 6 bases. The ends were cut back, 6 bases at V and 3 bases at J, with 9 bases in the middle. This CDR3 region has 13 residues. CDR3 sequence (DNA): TGTGCCAGCAGCATGGACAGCTACAATGAGCAGTTCTTC. Translated, it gives CASSMDSYNEQFF.

The chain employs TRBV29-1 and TRBJ2-2, with D possibly matching TRBD1 (6 bases). The CDR3 runs to 14 residues. Germline-derived CDR1 and CDR2 are SQVTM and ANQGSEA. Trimming cost V 2 bases and J 5 bases, with 12 bases left between them. The CDR3 protein is CSVETGTSTGELFF. CDR3 in DNA: TGCAGCGTTGAAACCGGGACAAGTACCGGGGAGCTGTTTTTT.

This clonotype was detected ten times or more. The V gene is TRBV18, the J gene TRBJ2-1; 7 bases match TRBD2. J lost 3 bases, V lost 4 bases, and 15 bases had no gene match. Germline CDR1 KGHSH, CDR2 LQKENI. This CDR3 contains 18 residues. The CDR3, as DNA: TGTGCCAGCTCACTCGCCAGGACTAGAGGGGCCGGCTACAATGAGCAGTTCTTC. It translates to CASSLARTRGAGYNEQFF.

J is TRBJ1-1 and V is TRBV5-1, with D possibly being TRBD1 (6 bases). Germline CDR1 SGHRS, CDR2 YFSETQ. The CDR3 runs 16 residues. Trimming removed 0 bases from V and 0 bases from J, with 12 bases in between. The CDR3 nucleotides are TGCGCCAGCAGCTTGGGGAAGGGGGGGCTGAACACTGAAGCTTTCTTT. It codes for CASSLGKGGLNTEAFF.

This clonotype was picked up many times. The chain has TRBV7-3 and TRBJ2-3; 7 nucleotides match TRBD2. The J segment lost 4 bases and the V segment lost 8 bases, leaving 12 bases of the junction unmatched. The CDR3 is 15 amino acids. Germline lookup yields CDR1 SGHTA and CDR2 FQGTGA. The CDR3: CASGSGGRGSDTQYF. As DNA, the CDR3 is TGTGCCAGCGGGAGCGGCGGGAGAGGGTCAGATACGCAGTATTTT. The variable domain in full, completed from reference TRBV7-3 and TRBJ2-3, reads GAGVSQTPSNKVTEKGKYVELRCDPISGHTALYWYRQSLGQGPEFLIYFQGTGAADDSGLPNDRFFAVRPEGSVSTLKIQRTERGDSAVYLCASGSGGRGSDTQYFGPGTRLTVL.

The chain couples TRBV6-2 or TRBV6-3 to TRBJ2-2, with no clear D. Germline CDR1 MNHEY, CDR2 SVGEGT. The CDR3 length is 15 residues. V gave up 3 bases and J gave up 0 bases, with 8 bases separating them. The CDR3 DNA sequence: TGTGCCAGCAGTTATCAGGCGTCGAACACCGGGGAGCTGTTTTTT. This encodes CASSYQASNTGELFF.